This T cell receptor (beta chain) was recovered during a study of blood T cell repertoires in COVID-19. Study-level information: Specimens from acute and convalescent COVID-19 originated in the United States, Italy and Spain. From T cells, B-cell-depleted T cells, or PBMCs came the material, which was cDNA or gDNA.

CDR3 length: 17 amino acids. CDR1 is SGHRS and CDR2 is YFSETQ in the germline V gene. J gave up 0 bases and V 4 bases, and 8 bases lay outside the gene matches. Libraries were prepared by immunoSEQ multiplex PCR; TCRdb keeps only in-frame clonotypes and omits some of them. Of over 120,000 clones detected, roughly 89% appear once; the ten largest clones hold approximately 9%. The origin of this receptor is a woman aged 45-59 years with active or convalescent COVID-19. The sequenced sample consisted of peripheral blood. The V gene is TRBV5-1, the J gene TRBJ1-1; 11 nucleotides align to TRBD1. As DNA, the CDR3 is TGCGCCAGCAGCCCATACCTGGGACAGGGGGTGAACACTGAAGCTTTCTTT. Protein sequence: CASSPYLGQGVNTEAFF.